Listed below are T cell receptor beta chains from one sample, sequenced in a study of blood T cell repertoires in COVID-19. Method: immunoSEQ multiplex PCR; TCRdb's copy keeps in-frame clones and lacks some. The top ten clones hold approximately 9% of a sample with 70,000 to 75,000 clones, over 85% of them seen once. The sequenced material came from peripheral blood. The receptors were gathered from a human donor in a cohort sampled during active COVID-19. Both conserved end residues are part of each CDR3. The D gene is left open where the match is weak. Clone size is not always given. Where it is, it says once, few, many or a class for expanded clones.

j_call: TRBJ2-3; clone_size: -; v_call: TRBV7-2; d_call: TRBD2; cdr3_nt: TGTGCCAGCAGCTCCGGGACTAGCGGGAGGCGGGGCACAGATACGCAGTATTTT; cdr3_aa: CASSSGTSGRRGTDTQYF
j_call: TRBJ2-7; clone_size: -; v_call: TRBV29-1; d_call: TRBD2; cdr3_nt: TGCAGCGCCTACGGGACTATTCGCGGCGAGCAGTACTTC; cdr3_aa: CSAYGTIRGEQYF
j_call: TRBJ1-2; clone_size: -; v_call: TRBV6-5; d_call: TRBD1; cdr3_nt: TGTGCCAGCAATCGACAACAGGGGACTGGCTACACCTTC; cdr3_aa: CASNRQQGTGYTF
j_call: TRBJ2-7; clone_size: once; v_call: TRBV12-2; d_call: -; cdr3_nt: TGTGCAAGTCGCTCTTTAAGCCCTCCGGGACTAGCCGACCACGAGCAGTACTTC; cdr3_aa: CASRSLSPPGLADHEQYF
j_call: TRBJ2-1; clone_size: -; v_call: TRBV27; d_call: TRBD2; cdr3_nt: TGTGCCAGCAGTTTTGGGCTAGCGGGAGTCGCCAATGAGCAGTTCTTC; cdr3_aa: CASSFGLAGVANEQFF
j_call: TRBJ2-2; clone_size: once; v_call: TRBV11-2; d_call: -; cdr3_nt: TGTGCCAGCAGCCGATCCGGGACAACGAACACCGGGGAGCTGTTTTTT; cdr3_aa: CASSRSGTTNTGELFF
j_call: TRBJ2-7; clone_size: -; v_call: TRBV23-1; d_call: TRBD2; cdr3_nt: TGCGCCAGCAGTCCCTCATTCGTTGGGCGGGAGAGTTACGAGCAGTACTTC; cdr3_aa: CASSPSFVGRESYEQYF
j_call: TRBJ2-1; clone_size: -; v_call: TRBV5-1; d_call: TRBD2; cdr3_nt: TGCGCCAGCAGCTTGGCCCCGACTAGCGGGAGGGCCGGGAATGAGCAGTTCTTC; cdr3_aa: CASSLAPTSGRAGNEQFF
j_call: TRBJ1-2; clone_size: -; v_call: TRBV19; d_call: -; cdr3_nt: TGTGCCAGTACCACATTTGGGGCGGCCGCTAACTATGGCTACACCTTC; cdr3_aa: CASTTFGAAANYGYTF
j_call: TRBJ2-3; clone_size: -; v_call: TRBV21-1; d_call: -; cdr3_nt: TGTGCCAGCAGCAAAGTAAGCGGGAGGGCCATCTCAGAAAGCACAGATACGCAGTATTTT; cdr3_aa: CASSKVSGRAISESTDTQYF
j_call: TRBJ2-4; clone_size: -; v_call: TRBV7-2; d_call: TRBD1; cdr3_nt: TGTGCCAGCAGCTTAGGACAGGGGGCGAACATTCAGTACTTC; cdr3_aa: CASSLGQGANIQYF
j_call: TRBJ2-5; clone_size: -; v_call: TRBV19; d_call: TRBD2; cdr3_nt: TGTGCCAGTAGTCGGGGACTACTGGGGGAGACCCAGTACTTC; cdr3_aa: CASSRGLLGETQYF
j_call: TRBJ2-7; clone_size: many; v_call: TRBV7-8; d_call: -; cdr3_nt: TGTGCCAGCAGCTTCGACAGGCCCCGCGAGCAGTACTTC; cdr3_aa: CASSFDRPREQYF
j_call: TRBJ2-7; clone_size: -; v_call: TRBV7-9; d_call: -; cdr3_nt: TGTGCCAGCAGCTCACAGTGGGAGCAGTACTTC; cdr3_aa: CASSSQWEQYF
j_call: TRBJ1-3; clone_size: -; v_call: TRBV5-6; d_call: TRBD1; cdr3_nt: TGTGCCAGCAGCTCGAGACGGCTTCACAGGGGGCCCGGAAACACCATATATTTT; cdr3_aa: CASSSRRLHRGPGNTIYF
j_call: TRBJ2-2; clone_size: -; v_call: TRBV4-2; d_call: TRBD1; cdr3_nt: TGTGCCAGCAGCCAGGAAAGACAGGGGGCGAGGGGGAACACCGGGGAGCTGTTTTTT; cdr3_aa: CASSQERQGARGNTGELFF
j_call: TRBJ2-4; clone_size: -; v_call: TRBV7-2; d_call: -; cdr3_nt: TGTGCCAGCAGCTTAGCTCTTAGGGGCATTCAGTACTTC; cdr3_aa: CASSLALRGIQYF
j_call: TRBJ2-5; clone_size: -; v_call: TRBV6-5; d_call: -; cdr3_nt: TGTGCCAGCAGTAGACAAGGACAGCCCCAAGAGACCCAGTACTTC; cdr3_aa: CASSRQGQPQETQYF
j_call: TRBJ2-7; clone_size: -; v_call: TRBV5-6; d_call: TRBD1; cdr3_nt: TGTGCCAGCAGCCTCACGGTATGGACAGGGGGCAGGAGCTCCTACGAGCAGTACTTC; cdr3_aa: CASSLTVWTGGRSSYEQYF
j_call: TRBJ2-7; clone_size: -; v_call: TRBV5-3; d_call: -; cdr3_nt: TGTGCCAGAAGCTTAAAGGCCCTACCAACGGGACTTAGCTCCTACGAGCAGTACTTC; cdr3_aa: CARSLKALPTGLSSYEQYF
j_call: TRBJ1-5; clone_size: once; v_call: TRBV4-1; d_call: TRBD1; cdr3_nt: TGCGCCAGCAGCGAGGGACAGAATCAGCCCCAGCATTTT; cdr3_aa: CASSEGQNQPQHF
j_call: TRBJ2-3; clone_size: once; v_call: TRBV6-6; d_call: TRBD2; cdr3_nt: TGTGCCAGCCTTCAAGGGGCTAGCGGGAACACAGATACGCAGTATTTT; cdr3_aa: CASLQGASGNTDTQYF
j_call: TRBJ1-2; clone_size: -; v_call: TRBV3-1/TRBV3-2; d_call: TRBD1; cdr3_nt: TGTGCCAGCAGCCTCGGACAGGGGAAGGGCTATGGCTACACCTTC; cdr3_aa: CASSLGQGKGYGYTF
j_call: TRBJ2-3; clone_size: -; v_call: TRBV3-1/TRBV3-2; d_call: -; cdr3_nt: TGTGCCAGCAGCCAAGATCGGCGGAATACGCAGTATTTT; cdr3_aa: CASSQDRRNTQYF
j_call: TRBJ2-1; clone_size: -; v_call: TRBV6-6; d_call: -; cdr3_nt: TGTGCCAGCAGTTGGCTAGACTCCTACAATGAGCAGTTCTTC; cdr3_aa: CASSWLDSYNEQFF
j_call: TRBJ2-5; clone_size: once; v_call: TRBV7-9; d_call: TRBD2; cdr3_nt: TGTGCCAGCAGCATTAAAGGACTAGCGGGAGGAGAGACCCAGTACTTC; cdr3_aa: CASSIKGLAGGETQYF
j_call: TRBJ2-7; clone_size: once; v_call: TRBV7-2; d_call: -; cdr3_nt: TGTGCCAGCAGCTTAGCTTCCCAGGGATGGAACGAGCAGTACTTC; cdr3_aa: CASSLASQGWNEQYF
j_call: TRBJ2-1; clone_size: -; v_call: TRBV9; d_call: -; cdr3_nt: TGTGCCAGCAGCGTGGTAGGACTCAATGAGCAGTTCTTC; cdr3_aa: CASSVVGLNEQFF
j_call: TRBJ2-2; clone_size: few; v_call: TRBV4-2; d_call: TRBD2; cdr3_nt: TGTGCCAGCAGCCAATCTACTCTAGCGGGAGGCCTGGCCGGGGAGCTGTTTTTT; cdr3_aa: CASSQSTLAGGLAGELFF
j_call: TRBJ2-1; clone_size: once; v_call: TRBV11-2; d_call: TRBD2; cdr3_nt: TGTGCCAGCAGCTCGCGTGTGGGACTAGCGGGCTCCTACAATGAGCAGTTCTTC; cdr3_aa: CASSSRVGLAGSYNEQFF
j_call: TRBJ2-7; clone_size: -; v_call: TRBV27; d_call: TRBD1; cdr3_nt: TGTGCCAGCAGTTTTGGGGACAGATACGAGCAGTACTTC; cdr3_aa: CASSFGDRYEQYF
j_call: TRBJ2-7; clone_size: -; v_call: TRBV18; d_call: TRBD2; cdr3_nt: TGTGCCAGCTCACCACCATCTAGCGGCTTCTACGAGCAGTACTTC; cdr3_aa: CASSPPSSGFYEQYF
j_call: TRBJ1-5; clone_size: -; v_call: TRBV19; d_call: -; cdr3_nt: TGTGCCAGTAGTGAGGGAAATCAGCCCCAGCATTTT; cdr3_aa: CASSEGNQPQHF
j_call: TRBJ1-4; clone_size: -; v_call: TRBV23-1; d_call: TRBD1; cdr3_nt: TGCGCCAGCAGTCTTTCCCCACAGGGGACTAATGAAAAACTGTTTTTT; cdr3_aa: CASSLSPQGTNEKLFF
j_call: TRBJ2-7; clone_size: -; v_call: TRBV6-6; d_call: -; cdr3_nt: TGTGCCAGCAGTTACTCACCAGGGGCCTCCTACGAGCAGTACTTC; cdr3_aa: CASSYSPGASYEQYF
j_call: TRBJ2-5; clone_size: -; v_call: TRBV7-6; d_call: -; cdr3_nt: TGTGCCAGCAGCTTAGAGAGCCAGGAGGAAGAGACCCAGTACTTC; cdr3_aa: CASSLESQEEETQYF
j_call: TRBJ2-3; clone_size: -; v_call: TRBV19; d_call: -; cdr3_nt: TGTGCCAGTCAACGTGACTCCTGGGGCGGAGATACGCAGTATTTT; cdr3_aa: CASQRDSWGGDTQYF
j_call: TRBJ2-1; clone_size: -; v_call: TRBV9; d_call: TRBD2; cdr3_nt: TGTGCCAGCAGCGCGGGACTAGCGGGAGCATCCTACAATGAGCAGTTCTTC; cdr3_aa: CASSAGLAGASYNEQFF
j_call: TRBJ1-1; clone_size: -; v_call: TRBV12-3/TRBV12-4; d_call: TRBD1; cdr3_nt: TGTGCCAGCAGATCCGACAGGGGCAGAGAAGCTTTCTTT; cdr3_aa: CASRSDRGREAFF
j_call: TRBJ2-7; clone_size: -; v_call: TRBV9; d_call: TRBD2; cdr3_nt: TGTGCCAGCAGCGGATCCCCCGGGACTAGTATCTACGAGCAGTACTTC; cdr3_aa: CASSGSPGTSIYEQYF
j_call: TRBJ2-5; clone_size: -; v_call: TRBV13; d_call: -; cdr3_nt: TGTGCCAGCAGCTTAGCGTCGCGGGAGACCCAGTACTTC; cdr3_aa: CASSLASRETQYF
j_call: TRBJ2-7; clone_size: -; v_call: TRBV10-3; d_call: TRBD2; cdr3_nt: TGTGCCATCAGTGCTACTAGCGGGGGCTCCTACGAGCAGTACTTC; cdr3_aa: CAISATSGGSYEQYF
j_call: TRBJ2-7; clone_size: once; v_call: TRBV25-1; d_call: TRBD2; cdr3_nt: TGTGCCAGCAGTGAGAGACTAGCGGGAGCATACGAGCAGTACTTC; cdr3_aa: CASSERLAGAYEQYF
j_call: TRBJ1-1; clone_size: -; v_call: TRBV25-1; d_call: -; cdr3_nt: TGTGCCAGCACCTCGCGGGGGGACACTGAAGCTTTCTTT; cdr3_aa: CASTSRGDTEAFF
j_call: TRBJ1-1; clone_size: -; v_call: TRBV6-2/TRBV6-3; d_call: TRBD1; cdr3_nt: TGTGCCAGCAGTTACGGGACAGGGGGTTTGAACACTGAAGCTTTCTTT; cdr3_aa: CASSYGTGGLNTEAFF
j_call: TRBJ1-5; clone_size: once; v_call: TRBV7-8; d_call: TRBD1; cdr3_nt: TGTGCCAGCAGCCTCACCTGGACAGGGATAGGCAATCAGCCCCAGCATTTT; cdr3_aa: CASSLTWTGIGNQPQHF
j_call: TRBJ1-1; clone_size: -; v_call: TRBV13; d_call: TRBD1; cdr3_nt: TGTGCCAGCACGACAGGGTTGAACACTGAAGCTTTCTTT; cdr3_aa: CASTTGLNTEAFF
j_call: TRBJ1-5; clone_size: -; v_call: TRBV7-8; d_call: -; cdr3_nt: TGTGCCAGCAGCTCCGTATCAGGGATCAATCAGCCCCAGCATTTT; cdr3_aa: CASSSVSGINQPQHF
j_call: TRBJ2-5; clone_size: -; v_call: TRBV7-9; d_call: TRBD1; cdr3_nt: TGTGCCAGCAGCTTTCGACAGGGGATACAAGAGACCCAGTACTTC; cdr3_aa: CASSFRQGIQETQYF
j_call: TRBJ2-7; clone_size: -; v_call: TRBV4-3; d_call: -; cdr3_nt: TGCGCCAGCAGCCAAGGGACAGTCTACGAGCAGTACTTC; cdr3_aa: CASSQGTVYEQYF
j_call: TRBJ2-3; clone_size: -; v_call: TRBV27; d_call: -; cdr3_nt: TGTGCCAGCAGTTTAAGGGGTACAGATACGCAGTATTTT; cdr3_aa: CASSLRGTDTQYF
j_call: TRBJ2-6; clone_size: -; v_call: TRBV28; d_call: -; cdr3_nt: TGTGCCAGCAGTTCCCCCGGGAGTCCTGGGGCCAACGTCCTGACTTTC; cdr3_aa: CASSSPGSPGANVLTF
j_call: TRBJ2-7; clone_size: -; v_call: TRBV29-1; d_call: -; cdr3_nt: TGCAGCGCTGGCGACAGTTACGAGCAGTACTTC; cdr3_aa: CSAGDSYEQYF